These 24 T cell receptor beta chains originate from one sample sequenced in a study of cytomegalovirus exposure and HLA in healthy donors. Primers included in the PCR were 60 Vbeta and 13 Jbeta primers. Repertoires were generated with immunoSEQ multiplex PCR, while TCRdb's copy carries only in-frame clones and drops some. The repertoire holds about 120,000 clones, with about three quarters as singletons. The sample was PBMCs. These receptors all stem from a middle-aged woman in good health and CMV-seropositive.

The chain has TRBV19 and TRBJ1-5; 10 bases align to TRBD1. Trimming removed 3 bases from V and 8 bases from J; junction bases left unmatched: 10. This CDR3 has 16 amino acids. CDR1 and CDR2 from the germline V gene are LNHDA and SQIVND (reference sequence). Here the CDR3 DNA reads TGTGCCAGTAGTATTTTGGGGACAGGGGATCATAAGCCCCAGCATTTT. Its protein product is CASSILGTGDHKPQHF.

V gene TRBV5-1 combines with J gene TRBJ1-2; D is perhaps TRBD1 (5 bases). This CDR3 has 14 amino acids. The germline V and J ends were trimmed by 0 bases and 4 bases, with 10 bases remaining between them. Germline values: CDR1 SGHRS, CDR2 YFSETQ. CDR3 DNA sequence: TGCGCCAGCAGCTTGGGGCAGGGTACCTATGGCTACACCTTC. It specifies CASSLGQGTYGYTF.

This clone has more than one count but fewer than ten. V usage is TRBV27 and J usage is TRBJ2-1; tentative D call: TRBD1 (6 bases). Per germline, CDR1 MNHEY and CDR2 SMNVEV (reference sequence). The CDR3 loop spans 15 amino acids. The ends were cut back, 3 bases at V and 9 bases at J, with 18 bases in the middle. CDR3 region: CASSFTIGTGTEQFF. CDR3 nucleotide sequence: TGTGCCAGCAGTTTTACTATTGGAACAGGGACTGAGCAGTTCTTC.

This clone showed up just a few times. V and J are TRBV14 and TRBJ2-7; D gene unclear. V was cut by 2 bases and J by 2 bases, with 13 bases left in between. This CDR3 has 15 residues. Per the germline V gene, CDR1 is SGHDN and CDR2 is FVKESK. CDR3 residues: CASSQTRGRTYEQYF. The CDR3 region has the DNA TGTGCCAGCAGCCAAACCCGCGGCCGAACCTACGAGCAGTACTTC.

The chain has TRBV7-9 and TRBJ2-2; D gene ambiguous. V dropped 1 base and J dropped 0 bases, with 6 bases sitting between them. The CDR3 is made up of 15 amino acids. Germline CDR1 reads SEHNR; CDR2 reads FQNEAQ (reference sequence). The DNA of the CDR3 is TGTGCCAGCAGCTTAGAGAGAACGAACACCGGGGAGCTGTTTTTT. Its translation: CASSLERTNTGELFF.

The J gene is TRBJ1-3, the V gene TRBV5-4; 9 bases are shared with TRBD1. The CDR3 consists of 15 residues. The V gene end was trimmed by 2 bases and the J gene end by 4 bases; junction bases not matched to a gene: 4. CDR1 SGHNT and CDR2 YYREEE come from the germline V gene (reference sequence). In DNA, the CDR3 is TGTGCCAGCAGCTTACAGGGGGCGCGGGGAAACACCATATATTTT. It codes for CASSLQGARGNTIYF.

The chain joins TRBV7-9 to TRBJ1-1; D remains ambiguous. The CDR3 consists of 15 residues. Deletions cut 4 bases from V and 7 bases from J, with 19 bases between. Germline V CDR1 and CDR2: SEHNR, FQNEAQ (reference sequence). CDR3 protein: CASSSFSGSGFEAFF. The DNA of the CDR3 is TGTGCCAGCAGCTCGTTTTCCGGATCGGGGTTTGAAGCTTTCTTT.

This rearrangement joins TRBV5-5 to TRBJ2-7, with 7 bases lining up with TRBD1. Germline CDR1 and CDR2: SGHKS and YYEKEE (reference sequence). CDR3 length: 15 residues. The V and J ends lost 3 bases and 0 bases, in that order; junction bases with no gene match: 6. The CDR3 DNA reads as TGTGCCAGCAGCTATACAGGGGATAGCTCCTACGAGCAGTACTTC. The encoded protein is CASSYTGDSSYEQYF.

The rearrangement joins TRBV6-5 to TRBJ1-1, with D unresolved. Trimming shortened V by 6 bases and J by 3 bases, and 11 bases separated the two germline ends. Germline V gene sequence: CDR1 MNHEY, CDR2 SVGAGI. The CDR3 extends over 13 amino acids. The CDR3 protein is CASRGAGYTEAFF. In DNA form, the CDR3 reads TGTGCCAGCAGGGGCGCGGGTTACACTGAAGCTTTCTTT.

The chain has TRBV6-5 and TRBJ2-5; 7 nucleotides align to TRBD1. The CDR3 has 15 amino acids. The V and J ends lost 4 bases and 2 bases, in that order; junction bases with no gene match: 7. Germline CDR1 reads MNHEY; CDR2 reads SVGAGI. This CDR3 is CASSLNRDSQETQYF. In DNA form, the CDR3 reads TGTGCCAGCAGTTTAAACCGGGACAGTCAAGAGACCCAGTACTTC.

The chain couples TRBV5-1 to TRBJ1-6; a weak D match, TRBD1 (6 bases). Germline loops: CDR1 SGHRS, CDR2 YFSETQ. CDR3 length: 14 residues. V was pared by 7 bases and J by 3 bases, with 11 bases between. The CDR3 region is CASHRGFYNSPLHF. In nucleotides, the CDR3 is TGCGCCAGCCATAGGGGGTTCTATAATTCACCCCTCCACTTT.

The chain combines TRBV27 with TRBJ2-1, with 16 bases that match TRBD2. CDR1 and CDR2 (germline): MNHEY, SMNVEV (reference sequence). J lost 12 bases, V lost 10 bases, and 15 bases had no gene match. CDR3 length equals 16 residues. CDR3 sequence (DNA): TGTGCCAATTCACACTCCGGGACTAGCGGGGGGGCCCCGCAGTTCTTC. It is translated as CANSHSGTSGGAPQFF.

This clone appeared once. The chain has TRBV4-1 and TRBJ1-4; 7 nucleotides match TRBD1. The CDR3 extends over 15 amino acids. V was pared by 2 bases and J by 6 bases, with 6 bases of the junction left unmatched. From germline, CDR1 is MGHRA and CDR2 YSYEKL. The DNA of the CDR3 is TGCGCCAGCAGCCAACTGGGACAGCTTTATGAAAAACTGTTTTTT. Translating gives CASSQLGQLYEKLFF.

This clone has just a few counts. The genes are TRBV9 and TRBJ1-3; D uncertain. V lost 3 bases and J lost 0, with 10 bases in between. The CDR3 length is 15 residues. CDR1 and CDR2 (germline): SGDLS, YYNGEE. The CDR3 DNA reads TGTGCCAGCAGCGCCTCGCGGCCCTCTGGAAACACCATATATTTT. Its protein is CASSASRPSGNTIYF.

V usage is TRBV5-1 and J usage is TRBJ1-1, with 9 bases matching TRBD1. The CDR3 extends over 16 amino acids. V was pared by 4 bases and J by 5 bases, with 12 bases of the junction left unmatched. Germline CDR1 reads SGHRS; CDR2 reads YFSETQ. The CDR3 region is CASSGGTGILRTEAFF. The CDR3 bases are TGCGCCAGCAGCGGAGGGACAGGGATCTTGAGGACTGAAGCTTTCTTT.

The CDR3 nucleotides read TGTGCCAGCAGCTTAGGAGGGCAGAACACTGAAGCTTTCTTT. It specifies CASSLGGQNTEAFF. V is TRBV7-6 and J is TRBJ1-1; D gene ambiguous. CDR3 length: 14 residues. Germline CDR1 reads SGHVS; CDR2 reads FNYEAQ. The ends were cut back, 1 base at V and 1 base at J, with 7 bases in the middle.

The rearrangement links TRBV5-1 to TRBJ1-4; 7 bases line up with TRBD1. CDR3 length equals 16 residues. J was trimmed by 0 bases and V by 2 bases; bases with no gene match: 4. The V gene's germline CDR1 is SGHRS and CDR2 YFSETQ. The chain's CDR3 is CASSFRQGPTNEKLFF. The CDR3 nucleotides read TGCGCCAGCAGCTTCCGACAGGGCCCAACTAATGAAAAACTGTTTTTT. Based on the CDR3 plus reference TRBV5-1 and TRBJ1-4, the full variable domain is KAGVTQTPRYLIKTRGQQVTLSCSPISGHRSVSWYQQTPGQGLQFLFEYFSETQRNKGNFPGRFSGRQFSNSRSEMNVSTLELGDSALYLCASSFRQGPTNEKLFFGSGTQLSVL.

This clone was counted only a few times. V gene TRBV19 combines with J gene TRBJ2-1; 9 bases line up with TRBD2. CDR1 and CDR2 from the germline V gene are LNHDA and SQIVND (reference sequence). The length of the CDR3 is 15 residues. Trimming at V came to 3 bases and at J to 7 bases, leaving 7 bases not matched to a gene. CDR3 nucleotides: TGTGCCAGTAGTATCTCGCTAGCGGGGTTTAATGAGCAGTTCTTC. Amino acids: CASSISLAGFNEQFF.

Many counts were recorded for this clone. The sample holds other DNA sequences that translate to the same CDR3. The chain is built from TRBV7-9 and TRBJ2-7; the match to TRBD1 covers 10 bases. The CDR3 length is 16 residues. V was clipped by 0 bases and J by 0 bases; unmatched bases: 2. CDR1 is SEHNR, CDR2 FQNEAQ, per germline (reference sequence). The CDR3 sequence: CASSLATGGRSYEQYF. CDR3 DNA sequence: TGTGCCAGCAGCTTAGCGACAGGGGGCCGCTCCTACGAGCAGTACTTC. Full variable domain (missing parts from reference TRBV7-9 and TRBJ2-7): DTGVSQNPRHKITKRGQNVTFRCDPISEHNRLYWYRQTLGQGPEFLTYFQNEAQLEKSRLLSDRFSAERPKGSFSTLEIQRTEQGDSAMYLCASSLATGGRSYEQYFGPGTRLTVT.

The gene calls are TRBV6-5 and TRBJ2-7; 7 nucleotides agree with TRBD1. V dropped 5 bases and J dropped 1; count of bases not matched to a gene: 5. This CDR3 is built from 14 residues. CDR1 and CDR2 (germline): MNHEY, SVGAGI. The CDR3 sequence: CASSRTGRSYEQYF. CDR3 bases: TGTGCCAGCAGTCGGACAGGTAGATCCTACGAGCAGTACTTC.

V and J are TRBV7-9 and TRBJ1-1; D ambiguous. This CDR3 comprises 14 residues. CDR1 is SEHNR, CDR2 FQNEAQ, per germline (reference sequence). The V end was cut by 3 bases, the J end by 1 base, with 9 bases between. DNA for the CDR3: TGTGCCAGCAGCTTTGGGCAAGAGAACACTGAAGCTTTCTTT. It yields the protein CASSFGQENTEAFF.

The J gene is TRBJ2-5, the V gene TRBV29-1; 14 bases agree with TRBD2. Trimming took 7 bases from V and 3 from J; bases not matched to a gene: 7. The CDR3 has 15 residues. CDR1 SQVTM and CDR2 ANQGSEA come from the germline V gene. As DNA, the CDR3 is TGCAGCGCTTGGACTAGCGGGGGGCTTAAAGAGACCCAGTACTTC. Translated, it gives CSAWTSGGLKETQYF.

The V gene is TRBV2, the J gene TRBJ2-3; no clear D. The CDR3 totals 13 residues. V lost 3 bases, J lost 6 bases, and 10 bases lay in between. The V gene's germline CDR1 is SNHLY and CDR2 FYNNEI. For the CDR3, the DNA is TGTGCCAGCAGTGACGGAGTCGGGGATACGCAGTATTTT. This codes for CASSDGVGDTQYF.

V gene TRBV5-6 combines with J gene TRBJ1-1; D perhaps matches TRBD1 (6 bases). V lost 0 bases to trimming and J lost 5 bases, with 8 bases between them. Looked up from germline, CDR1 is SGHDT and CDR2 is YYEEEE. There are 13 residues in the CDR3. DNA for the CDR3: TGTGCCAGCAGCTTGGCAGGGGTTACTGAAGCTTTCTTT. Its protein is CASSLAGVTEAFF.